This T cell receptor beta chain was recorded in a study of T cell responses to AZD1222 COVID-19 vaccine. Notes on this clone: The antigen is not known.

Germline V gene data show CDR1 as SGHRS and CDR2 as YFSETQ. V shed 4 bases and J shed 4 bases, with 14 bases lying between them. The CDR3 totals 14 residues. Study results and caveats: Distributed over spike, vaccine-associated CD4 TCRs predominated at 160-218 and 743-854.

TCRdb's copy holds only in-frame clones and misses some; the assay was immunoSEQ multiplex PCR. Among about 150,000 clones listed, 90% to 95% were seen once. This chain uses TRBV5-1 with TRBJ1-1, with no clear D. The sequenced sample was peripheral blood, obtained 28 days after the second AZD1222 dose. The TCR sequence derives from an adult who received the AZD1222 COVID-19 vaccine. The DNA of the CDR3 is TGCGCCAGCAGCCGCGACATTTCTTCCACTGAAGCTTTCTTT. This codes for CASSRDISSTEAFF.